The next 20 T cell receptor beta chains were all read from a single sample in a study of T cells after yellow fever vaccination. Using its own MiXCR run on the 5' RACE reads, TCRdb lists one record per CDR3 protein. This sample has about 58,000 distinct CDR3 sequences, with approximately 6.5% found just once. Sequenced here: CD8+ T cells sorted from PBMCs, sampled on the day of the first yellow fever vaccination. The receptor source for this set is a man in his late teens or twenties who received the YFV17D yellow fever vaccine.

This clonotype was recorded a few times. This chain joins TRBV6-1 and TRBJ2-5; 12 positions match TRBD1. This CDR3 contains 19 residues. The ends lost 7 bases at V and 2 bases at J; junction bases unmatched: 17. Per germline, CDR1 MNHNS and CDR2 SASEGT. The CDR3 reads CASTLPYLGQGARQETQYF. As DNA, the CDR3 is TGTGCCAGCACCCTCCCCTACTTGGGACAGGGGGCTAGGCAAGAGACCCAGTACTTC.

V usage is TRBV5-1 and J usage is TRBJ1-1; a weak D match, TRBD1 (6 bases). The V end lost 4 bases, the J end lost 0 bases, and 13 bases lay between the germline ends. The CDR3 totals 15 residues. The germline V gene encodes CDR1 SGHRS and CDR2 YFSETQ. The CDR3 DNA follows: TGCGCCAGCAGCGAAGAACAGGGCGTGAACACTGAAGCTTTCTTT. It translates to CASSEEQGVNTEAFF.

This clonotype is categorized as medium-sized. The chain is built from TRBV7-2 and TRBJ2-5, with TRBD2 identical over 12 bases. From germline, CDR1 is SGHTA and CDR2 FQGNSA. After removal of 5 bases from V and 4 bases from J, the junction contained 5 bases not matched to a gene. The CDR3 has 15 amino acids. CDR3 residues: CASSGKGLAGETQYF. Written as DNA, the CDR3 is TGTGCCAGCAGCGGGAAGGGACTAGCGGGAGAGACCCAGTACTTC.

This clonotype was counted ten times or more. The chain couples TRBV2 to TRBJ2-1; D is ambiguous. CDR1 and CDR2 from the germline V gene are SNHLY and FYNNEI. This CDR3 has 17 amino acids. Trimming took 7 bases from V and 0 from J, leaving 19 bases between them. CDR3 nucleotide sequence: TGTGCCAGCAAGAAGACGTCAACGTTGAGCTCCTACAATGAGCAGTTCTTC. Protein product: CASKKTSTLSSYNEQFF.

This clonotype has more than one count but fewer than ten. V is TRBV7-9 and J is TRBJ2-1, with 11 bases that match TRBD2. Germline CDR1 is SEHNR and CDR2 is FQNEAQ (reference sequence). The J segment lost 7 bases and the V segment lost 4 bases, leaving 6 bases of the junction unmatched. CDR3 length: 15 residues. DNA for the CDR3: TGTGCCAGCAGCTCTCTAGCGGGGGGTGTGAATGAGCAGTTCTTC. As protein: CASSSLAGGVNEQFF.

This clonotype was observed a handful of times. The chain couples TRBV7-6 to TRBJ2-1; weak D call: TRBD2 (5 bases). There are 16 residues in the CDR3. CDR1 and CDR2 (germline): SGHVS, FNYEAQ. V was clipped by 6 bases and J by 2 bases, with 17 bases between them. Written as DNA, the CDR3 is TGTGCCAGCAGTTATTCGCCGGGGTGGCCCTACAATGAGCAGTTCTTC. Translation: CASSYSPGWPYNEQFF.

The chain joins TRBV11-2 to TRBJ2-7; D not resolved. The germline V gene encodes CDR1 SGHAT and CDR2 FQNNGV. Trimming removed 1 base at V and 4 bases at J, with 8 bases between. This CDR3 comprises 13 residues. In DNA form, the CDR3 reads TGTGCCAGCAGCTTAGGGCTCCTTTACGAGCAGTACTTC. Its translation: CASSLGLLYEQYF.

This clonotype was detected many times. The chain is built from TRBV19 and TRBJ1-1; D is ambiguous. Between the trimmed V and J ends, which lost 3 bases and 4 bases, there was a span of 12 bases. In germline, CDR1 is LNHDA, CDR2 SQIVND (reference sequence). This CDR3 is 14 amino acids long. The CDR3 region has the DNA TGTGCCAGTAGTATCGAAGGGTTGGGCACTGAAGCTTTCTTT. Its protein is CASSIEGLGTEAFF.

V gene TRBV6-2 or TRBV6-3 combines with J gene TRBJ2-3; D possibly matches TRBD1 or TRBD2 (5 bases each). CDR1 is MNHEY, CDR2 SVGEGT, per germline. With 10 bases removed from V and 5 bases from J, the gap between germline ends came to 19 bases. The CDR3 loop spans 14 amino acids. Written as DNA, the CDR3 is TGTGCCACCACCGGGACGGAAGGCGGAGATACGCAGTATTTT. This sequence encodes CATTGTEGGDTQYF.

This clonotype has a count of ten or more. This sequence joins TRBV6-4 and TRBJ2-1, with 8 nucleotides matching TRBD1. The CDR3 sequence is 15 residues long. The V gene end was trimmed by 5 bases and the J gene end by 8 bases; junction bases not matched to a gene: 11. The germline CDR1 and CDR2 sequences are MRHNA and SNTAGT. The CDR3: CASSRSGQANDEQFF. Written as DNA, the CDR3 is TGTGCCAGCAGTCGCTCGGGACAGGCAAACGATGAGCAGTTCTTC.

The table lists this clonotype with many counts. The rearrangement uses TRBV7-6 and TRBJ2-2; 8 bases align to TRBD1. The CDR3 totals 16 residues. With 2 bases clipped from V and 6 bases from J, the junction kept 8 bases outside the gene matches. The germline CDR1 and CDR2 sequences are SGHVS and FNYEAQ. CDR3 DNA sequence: TGTGCCAGCAGCTTACCCAGGCAGGGGGCGTCCGGGGAGCTGTTTTTT. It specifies CASSLPRQGASGELFF.

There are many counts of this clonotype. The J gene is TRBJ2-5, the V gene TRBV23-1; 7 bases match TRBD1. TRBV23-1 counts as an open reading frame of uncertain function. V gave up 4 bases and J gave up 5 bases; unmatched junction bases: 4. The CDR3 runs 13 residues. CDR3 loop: CASSRWDSETQYF. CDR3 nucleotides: TGCGCCAGCAGTCGTTGGGACAGCGAGACCCAGTACTTC.

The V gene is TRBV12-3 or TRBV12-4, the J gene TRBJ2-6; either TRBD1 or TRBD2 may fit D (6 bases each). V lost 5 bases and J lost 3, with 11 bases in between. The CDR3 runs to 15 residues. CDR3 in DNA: TGTGCCAGCAGTGTTCGGGGGCTTGGGGCCAACGTCCTGACTTTC. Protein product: CASSVRGLGANVLTF.

This CDR3 reads CASSFSTEAFF. The CDR3 DNA sequence: TGTGCCAGCAGCTTCTCGACTGAAGCTTTCTTT. The chain carries TRBV7-9 and TRBJ1-1; no definite D call. The ends were cut back, 3 bases at V and 5 bases at J, with 4 bases in the middle. CDR3 size: 11 residues. Germline CDR1 reads SEHNR; CDR2 reads FQNEAQ (reference sequence).

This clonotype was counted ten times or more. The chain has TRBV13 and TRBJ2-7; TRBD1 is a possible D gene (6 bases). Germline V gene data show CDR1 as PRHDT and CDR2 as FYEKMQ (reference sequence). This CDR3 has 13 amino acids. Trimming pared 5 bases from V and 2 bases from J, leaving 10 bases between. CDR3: CASSAGQTYEQYF. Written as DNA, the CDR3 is TGTGCCAGCAGCGCCGGACAGACCTACGAGCAGTACTTC.

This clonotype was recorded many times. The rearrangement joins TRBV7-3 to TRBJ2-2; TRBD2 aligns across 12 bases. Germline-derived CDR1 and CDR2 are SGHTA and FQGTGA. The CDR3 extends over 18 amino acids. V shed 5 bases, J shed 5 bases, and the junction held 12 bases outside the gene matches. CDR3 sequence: CASSRSGLAGIGTGELFF. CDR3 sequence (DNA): TGTGCCAGCAGCCGCTCCGGACTAGCGGGGATAGGAACCGGGGAGCTGTTTTTT.

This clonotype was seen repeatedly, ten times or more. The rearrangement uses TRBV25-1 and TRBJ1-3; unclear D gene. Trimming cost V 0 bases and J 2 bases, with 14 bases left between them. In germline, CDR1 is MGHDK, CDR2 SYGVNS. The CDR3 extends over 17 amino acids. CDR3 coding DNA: TGTGCCAGCAGTGAATATGATCGGAAGGGTCCTGGAAACACCATATATTTT. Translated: CASSEYDRKGPGNTIYF.

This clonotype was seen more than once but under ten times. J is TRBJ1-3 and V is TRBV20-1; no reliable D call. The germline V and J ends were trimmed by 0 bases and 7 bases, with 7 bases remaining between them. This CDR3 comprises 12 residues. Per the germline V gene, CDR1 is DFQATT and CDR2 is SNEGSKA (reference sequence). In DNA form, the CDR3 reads TGCAGTGCTAGAGAGCTTGGCAACACCATATATTTT. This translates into CSARELGNTIYF.

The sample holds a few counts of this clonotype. As DNA, the CDR3 is TGTGCCAGCACCGGCGTTGGGGACAGGGGGCCAGAGAGCTCCTACGAGCAGTACTTC. It encodes CASTGVGDRGPESSYEQYF. The chain joins TRBV27 to TRBJ2-7; 12 nucleotides agree with TRBD1. The CDR3 totals 19 residues. The V gene end was trimmed by 7 bases and the J gene end by 0 bases; junction bases not matched to a gene: 16. Germline loops: CDR1 MNHEY, CDR2 SMNVEV (reference sequence).

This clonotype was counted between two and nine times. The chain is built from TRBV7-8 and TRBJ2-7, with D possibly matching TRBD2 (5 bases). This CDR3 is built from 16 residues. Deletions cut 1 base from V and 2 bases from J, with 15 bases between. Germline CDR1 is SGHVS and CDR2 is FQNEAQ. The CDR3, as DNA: TGTGCCAGCAGCTTAGGCGCCACGGGAATTACCTACGAGCAGTACGTC. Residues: CASSLGATGITYEQYV.